Sequencing of this T cell receptor beta chain was carried out in a study of blood T cell repertoires in COVID-19. As for the study in general: T cells, B-cell-depleted T cells, or PBMCs provided the cDNA or gDNA that served as material.

Germline V lookup: CDR1 MNHEY, CDR2 SMNVEV (reference sequence). Trimming cost V 8 bases and J 8 bases; bases outside gene matches: 11. This CDR3 is 13 amino acids long. The assay was immunoSEQ multiplex PCR, and TCRdb's table has in-frame clones only and misses some. The sample consists of 200,000 or so clones, about nine tenths of them appearing once. This TCR was recovered from a man aged 55 to 70 who had recovered from COVID-19. The chain uses TRBV27 and TRBJ2-7; 8 nucleotides match TRBD2. Input material: peripheral blood. The CDR3 region has the DNA TGTGCCAGCGGGGCGGGGGGAGTCACTAAGCAGTACTTC. This encodes CASGAGGVTKQYF.